These T cell receptor beta chains were read from a single sample in a study of Ad26.COV2.S vaccination and SARS-CoV-2 variants. Measured with immunoSEQ multiplex PCR; TCRdb has only the in-frame clones, and not every one. This table has about 350,000 clones, about 88% appearing once. Sequencing was performed on peripheral blood, taken in a trial of Ad26.COV2.S vaccine versus placebo. The receptors originated from a person aged 18-65 years who received the Ad26.COV2.S COVID-19 vaccine or a placebo. Both conserved end residues are part of each CDR3. D genes are given only for firm matches. The size of a clone is reported for some rows only, either as once, few or many, or as a class for expanded clones.

d_call j_call clone_size v_call cdr3_aa cdr3_nt
. TRBJ1-1 . TRBV2 CASSGQARTEAFF TGTGCCAGCAGTGGGCAGGCGCGCACTGAAGCTTTCTTT
TRBD1 TRBJ1-6 . TRBV5-6 CASSLTIGTGRISSPLHF TGTGCCAGCAGCTTGACTATTGGGACAGGGCGGATCTCTTCACCCCTCCACTTT
. TRBJ2-5 . TRBV7-2 CASSLAETQYF TGTGCCAGCAGCTTGGCTGAGACCCAGTACTTC
. TRBJ1-1 . TRBV15 CATSRDLGNTEAFF TGTGCCACCAGCAGAGATCTGGGAAACACTGAAGCTTTCTTT
TRBD2 TRBJ2-3 . TRBV4-2 CASSSQRDTDTQYF TGTGCCAGCAGCAGCCAGCGGGACACAGATACGCAGTATTTT
. TRBJ2-5 . TRBV4-3 CASSQERGMGETQYF TGCGCCAGCAGCCAAGAGAGGGGAATGGGAGAGACCCAGTACTTC
. TRBJ1-2 . TRBV7-2 CASSPSPGAPWGYTF TGTGCCAGCAGCCCATCACCGGGGGCTCCATGGGGCTACACCTTC
TRBD1 TRBJ1-6 . TRBV18 CASTQGPQNSPLHF TGTGCCAGCACACAGGGGCCGCAGAATTCACCCCTCCACTTT
. TRBJ2-3 . TRBV7-2 CASSLRQVADTQYF TGTGCCAGCAGCTTGCGGCAGGTGGCAGATACGCAGTATTTT
. TRBJ2-7 . TRBV7-9 CASSLPQGGYEQYF TGTGCCAGCAGCTTACCCCAGGGGGGATACGAGCAGTACTTC
. TRBJ1-4 . TRBV20-1 CSARGIIF TGCAGTGCTAGAGGGATCATTTTT
TRBD1 TRBJ2-6 . TRBV30 CAGSRGIGANVLTF TGTGCCGGGAGCAGGGGGATTGGGGCCAACGTCCTGACTTTC
. TRBJ1-6 . TRBV27 CASSLGGSYNSPLHF TGTGCCAGCAGTTTGGGGGGCTCCTATAATTCACCCCTCCACTTT
. TRBJ2-7 . TRBV12-3/TRBV12-4 CASSFLDRTQYF TGTGCCAGCAGTTTCTTGGACAGAACTCAGTACTTC
TRBD1 TRBJ1-6 . TRBV5-1 CASSAGTGEVPSLHF TGCGCCAGCAGCGCCGGGACAGGGGAAGTTCCATCCCTCCACTTT
. TRBJ2-6 . TRBV6-4 CASSDSHSGANVLTF TGTGCCAGCAGTGACTCACACTCTGGGGCCAACGTCCTGACTTTC
TRBD1 TRBJ1-5 once TRBV6-6 CASIQDRRGNQPQHF TGTGCCAGCATCCAGGACAGGCGCGGGAATCAGCCCCAGCATTTT